Below are 19 T cell receptor beta chains sequenced from a single sample in a study of shared clonotypes between healthy human individuals. Clones were sequenced by immunoSEQ multiplex PCR, and TCRdb holds only the in-frame ones, with some missing. Among about 510,000 clones listed, 79% were seen once. The sample taken for sequencing was PBMCs. The receptors originated from a woman aged 35 to 49 in good health. Some clones in this sample may be carry-over from other donors' samples.

The J gene is TRBJ2-5, the V gene TRBV28; possible D gene TRBD2, 5 bases. The CDR3 contains 12 residues. Germline loops: CDR1 MDHEN, CDR2 SYDVKM. The V and J ends lost 2 bases and 8 bases respectively, with 9 bases between them. CDR3 DNA sequence: TGTGCCAGCAGTTTAGGTCTAGCCACCCAGTACTTC. Protein sequence: CASSLGLATQYF.

This clone came up once. The chain carries TRBV11-3 and TRBJ2-3; D assignment may be TRBD1 or TRBD2 (5 bases each). Germline V gene lookup returns CDR1 SGHNT and CDR2 YENEEA. With 0 bases removed from V and 1 base from J, the gap between germline ends came to 11 bases. The CDR3 is 16 residues long. The CDR3 DNA reads as TGTGCCAGCAGCTTAGAACCAGGGACCGGCACAGATACGCAGTATTTT. Translated: CASSLEPGTGTDTQYF.

The table lists this clone with a few counts. The sample carries other DNA sequences with the same CDR3. The chain employs TRBV7-2 and TRBJ2-5; either TRBD1 or TRBD2 may fit D (5 bases each). The germline V gene encodes CDR1 SGHTA and CDR2 FQGNSA. The CDR3 loop spans 15 amino acids. The V end was cut by 1 base, the J end by 2 bases, with 11 bases between. Written as DNA, the CDR3 is TGTGCCAGCAGCTTAGTAAGGGGCGGGCAAGAGACCCAGTACTTC. It encodes CASSLVRGGQETQYF.

Comment on this clone: This same CDR3 is encoded by further DNA sequences in the sample. The chain carries TRBV27 and TRBJ2-7, with D unclear. Trimming pared 6 bases from V and 0 bases from J, leaving 9 bases between. The germline gives CDR1 MNHEY, CDR2 SMNVEV (reference sequence). The CDR3 runs to 13 residues. Written as DNA, the CDR3 is TGTGCCAGCAGCTCCCGGAGCTCCTACGAGCAGTACTTC. This sequence encodes CASSSRSSYEQYF.

This chain connects TRBV5-6 to TRBJ1-1, with D tentatively TRBD1 (6 bases). The germline CDR1 and CDR2 sequences are SGHDT and YYEEEE. The V gene lost 4 bases and the J gene lost 3 bases, with 13 bases spanning the gap. The CDR3 has 14 residues. The CDR3 bases are TGTGCCAGCAGCCTCTCGGGGGCGGACACTGAAGCTTTCTTT. Its protein product is CASSLSGADTEAFF.

This clone was picked up one time. The rearrangement uses TRBV9 and TRBJ2-6, with D uncertain. The CDR3 consists of 12 residues. The V gene lost 2 bases and the J gene lost 6 bases, with 3 bases spanning the gap. From germline, CDR1 is SGDLS and CDR2 YYNGEE. Here the CDR3 reads CASSVSANVLTF. The CDR3, as DNA: TGTGCCAGCAGCGTCTCGGCCAACGTCCTGACTTTC.

This chain links TRBV5-1 with TRBJ2-1, with 8 positions matching TRBD2. The trim removed 0 bases at V and 0 bases at J, leaving 5 bases unmatched. This CDR3 is built from 17 residues. The germline V gene encodes CDR1 SGHRS and CDR2 YFSETQ. CDR3 DNA sequence: TGCGCCAGCAGCTTGGCCAGCGGGAGCACCTCCTACAATGAGCAGTTCTTC. Translated, it gives CASSLASGSTSYNEQFF.

The sample holds a few counts of this clone. The chain joins TRBV7-9 to TRBJ1-3; possibly TRBD1 for D (5 bases). The CDR3 runs 14 residues. Looked up from germline, CDR1 is SEHNR and CDR2 is FQNEAQ (reference sequence). V was shortened by 5 bases and J by 2 bases, with 10 bases between the two germline ends. The CDR3 DNA sequence: TGTGCCAGCAGCGCCGACAGTGCTGGAAACACCATATATTTT. Its protein product is CASSADSAGNTIYF.

This chain joins TRBV27 and TRBJ1-2, with D hard to call. The CDR3 is 9 residues long. Per the germline V gene, CDR1 is MNHEY and CDR2 is SMNVEV (reference sequence). V gave up 7 bases and J gave up 12 bases, with 9 bases separating them. The chain's CDR3 is CASTAADTF. Here the CDR3 DNA reads TGTGCCAGCACAGCAGCGGACACCTTC.

The chain recombines TRBV28 with TRBJ2-5; weak D call: TRBD1 (6 bases). This CDR3 is 16 amino acids long. Trimming removed 5 bases from V and 1 base from J, with 17 bases in between. Germline assignment: CDR1 MDHEN and CDR2 SYDVKM. The CDR3 spells CASSLLARGSQETQYF. The DNA of the CDR3 is TGTGCCAGCAGTCTACTGGCCAGGGGTAGCCAAGAGACCCAGTACTTC.

J is TRBJ2-7 and V is TRBV10-3; D not resolved. V was pared by 3 bases and J by 4 bases, with 4 bases between. CDR1 and CDR2 (germline): ENHRY, SYGVKD. The CDR3 extends over 11 amino acids. DNA for the CDR3: TGTGCCATCAGTGACAGGTACGAGCAGTACTTC. It encodes CAISDRYEQYF.

The sample holds one count of this clone. J is TRBJ1-5 and V is TRBV19; D is perhaps TRBD1 (5 bases). V lost 6 bases, J lost 7 bases, and 16 bases lay in between. Looked up from germline, CDR1 is LNHDA and CDR2 is SQIVND (reference sequence). The CDR3 extends over 14 amino acids. Here the CDR3 reads CASSPGPGRQPQHF. CDR3 DNA: TGTGCCAGTAGCCCCGGTCCAGGGAGGCAGCCCCAGCATTTT.

This clone occurred once. The CDR3: CASSQDSGSQFF. Written as DNA, the CDR3 is TGCGCCAGCAGCCAAGATTCAGGGAGCCAGTTCTTC. This chain links TRBV4-3 with TRBJ2-1, with D possibly called TRBD1 or TRBD2 (5 bases each). The CDR3 covers 12 residues. Trimming took 0 bases from V and 13 from J, leaving 10 bases between them. The germline gives CDR1 LGHNA, CDR2 YSLEER.

This clone was counted only a few times. V and J are TRBV19 and TRBJ2-3; 8 bases map to TRBD2. The CDR3 totals 15 residues. Trimming at V came to 3 bases and at J to 4 bases, leaving 6 bases not matched to a gene. The germline V gene has CDR1 LNHDA and CDR2 SQIVND (reference sequence). CDR3 nucleotides: TGTGCCAGTAGTATTGGGCTAGCGGGCCCAGATACGCAGTATTTT. Residues: CASSIGLAGPDTQYF. The complete variable domain, with remaining parts taken from reference TRBV19 and TRBJ2-3, reads DGGITQSPKYLFRKEGQNVTLSCEQNLNHDAMYWYRQDPGQGLRLIYYSQIVNDFQKGDIAEGYSVSREKKESFPLTVTSAQKNPTAFYLCASSIGLAGPDTQYFGPGTRLTVL.

Turning to this clone: Other nucleotide sequences in the sample specify the same CDR3. This chain joins TRBV6-1 and TRBJ2-7; the D is unclear. The germline V and J ends were trimmed by 4 bases and 2 bases, with 3 bases remaining between them. The CDR3 extends over 11 amino acids. Germline CDR1 is MNHNS and CDR2 is SASEGT. CDR3 sequence reads: CASSVTYEQYF. The DNA for the CDR3 is TGTGCCAGCAGTGTTACCTACGAGCAGTACTTC.

This rearrangement joins TRBV30 to TRBJ1-6, with 7 bases matching TRBD1. The CDR3 is made up of 12 amino acids. From germline, CDR1 is GTSNPN and CDR2 SVGIG (reference sequence). Trimming took 1 base from V and 10 from J; bases not matched to a gene: 1. DNA of the CDR3: TGTGCCTGGAGTGGGACAGGATCACCCCTCCACTTT. It codes for CAWSGTGSPLHF.

The chain couples TRBV28 to TRBJ1-5, with a weak D call TRBD1 (6 bases). The CDR3 has 13 residues. In germline, CDR1 is MDHEN, CDR2 SYDVKM. Trimming removed 10 bases at V and 6 bases at J, with 16 bases between. CDR3 in DNA: TGTGCCACCACTCCTTCGGGGGCTCAGCCCCAGCATTTT. Translated, it gives CATTPSGAQPQHF.

DNA of the CDR3: TGTGCCAGCAGCGTAGAGGGAGCGGCCTACAATGAGCAGTTCTTC. Residues: CASSVEGAAYNEQFF. This sequence joins TRBV9 and TRBJ2-1; D is possibly TRBD2 (5 bases). Germline loops: CDR1 SGDLS, CDR2 YYNGEE. CDR3 length: 15 residues. Between the trimmed V and J ends, which lost 0 bases and 2 bases, there was a span of 9 bases.

The rearrangement joins TRBV15 to TRBJ2-1; 10 nucleotides line up with TRBD2. With V trimmed by 0 bases and J by 6 bases, 5 bases remained unmatched. The germline V gene encodes CDR1 LNHNV and CDR2 YYDKDF (reference sequence). The CDR3 covers 16 residues. CDR3: CATSRDFLAGANEQFF. The CDR3 nucleotides are TGTGCCACCAGCAGAGATTTCCTAGCGGGAGCCAATGAGCAGTTCTTC.